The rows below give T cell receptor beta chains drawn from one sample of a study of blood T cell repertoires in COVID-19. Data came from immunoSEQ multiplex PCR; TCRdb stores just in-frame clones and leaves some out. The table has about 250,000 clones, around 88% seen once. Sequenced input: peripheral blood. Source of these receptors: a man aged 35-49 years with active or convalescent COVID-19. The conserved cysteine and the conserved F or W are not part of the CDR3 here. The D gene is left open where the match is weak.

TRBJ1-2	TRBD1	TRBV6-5	ASSTPDRGGGYT
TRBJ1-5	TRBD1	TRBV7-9	ASSPSTGGGNQPQH
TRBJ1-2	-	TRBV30	ASTVTNYGYT
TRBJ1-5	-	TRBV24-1	APSLDRGGNQPQH
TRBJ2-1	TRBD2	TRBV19	ASSPGRVGNEQF
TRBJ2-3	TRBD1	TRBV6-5	ASSLDGTGPYTQY
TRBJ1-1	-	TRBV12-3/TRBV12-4	ASSVGGGAF
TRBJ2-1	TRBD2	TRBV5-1	ASSLPTAGTSGSHPFYNEQF
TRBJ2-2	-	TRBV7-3	ASSLGLTNTGELF
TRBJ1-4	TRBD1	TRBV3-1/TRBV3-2	ASSQDRRTGHEKLF
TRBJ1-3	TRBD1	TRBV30	AWTRDRVRTIY